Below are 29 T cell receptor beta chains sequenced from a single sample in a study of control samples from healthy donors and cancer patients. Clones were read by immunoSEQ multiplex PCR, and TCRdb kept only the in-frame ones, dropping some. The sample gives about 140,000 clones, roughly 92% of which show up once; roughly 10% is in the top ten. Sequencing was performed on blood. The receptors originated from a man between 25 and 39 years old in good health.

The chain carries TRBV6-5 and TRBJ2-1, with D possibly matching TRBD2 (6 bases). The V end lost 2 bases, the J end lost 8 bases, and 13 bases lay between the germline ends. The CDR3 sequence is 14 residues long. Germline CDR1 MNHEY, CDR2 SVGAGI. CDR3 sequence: CASSYHSGSDEQFF. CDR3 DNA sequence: TGTGCCAGCAGTTACCATTCCGGGAGTGATGAGCAGTTCTTC.

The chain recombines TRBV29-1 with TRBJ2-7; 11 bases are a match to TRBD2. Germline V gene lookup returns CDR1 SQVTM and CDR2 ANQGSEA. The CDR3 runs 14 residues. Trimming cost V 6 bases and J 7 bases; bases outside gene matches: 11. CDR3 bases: TGCAGCGTCCTACTAGCGGGAGTAGGGGGGGAGCAGTACTTC. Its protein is CSVLLAGVGGEQYF.

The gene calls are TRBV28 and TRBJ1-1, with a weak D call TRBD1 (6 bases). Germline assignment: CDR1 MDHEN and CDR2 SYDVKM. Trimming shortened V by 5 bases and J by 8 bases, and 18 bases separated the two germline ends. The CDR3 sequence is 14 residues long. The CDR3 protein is CASSPGTRALEAFF. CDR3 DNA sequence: TGTGCCAGCAGTCCCGGGACAAGAGCCTTGGAAGCTTTCTTT.

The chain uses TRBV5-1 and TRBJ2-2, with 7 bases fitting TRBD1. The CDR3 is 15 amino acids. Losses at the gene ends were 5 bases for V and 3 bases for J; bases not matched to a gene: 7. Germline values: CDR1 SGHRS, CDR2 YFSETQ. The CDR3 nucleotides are TGCGCCAGCAGGGCACTCCAGGGGGACACCGGGGAGCTGTTTTTT. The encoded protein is CASRALQGDTGELFF.

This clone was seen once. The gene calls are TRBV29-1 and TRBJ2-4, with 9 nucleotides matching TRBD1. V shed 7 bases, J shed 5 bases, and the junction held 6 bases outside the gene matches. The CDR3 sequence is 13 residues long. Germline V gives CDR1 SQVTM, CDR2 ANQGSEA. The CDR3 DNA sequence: TGCAGCGGGCACAGGGGGCCTGAAAACATTCAGTACTTC. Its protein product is CSGHRGPENIQYF.

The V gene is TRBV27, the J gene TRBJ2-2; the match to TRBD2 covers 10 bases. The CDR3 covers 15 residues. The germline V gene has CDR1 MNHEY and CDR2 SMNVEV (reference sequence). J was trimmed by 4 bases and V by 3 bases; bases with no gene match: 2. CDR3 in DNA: TGTGCCAGCAGTTTTCTAGCGGGAGCCACCGGGGAGCTGTTTTTT. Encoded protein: CASSFLAGATGELFF.

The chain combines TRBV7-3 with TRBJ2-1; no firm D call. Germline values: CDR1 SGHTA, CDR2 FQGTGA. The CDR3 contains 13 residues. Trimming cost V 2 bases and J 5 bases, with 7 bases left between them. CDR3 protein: CASSLFRDNEQFF. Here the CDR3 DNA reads TGTGCCAGCAGCTTATTTCGGGACAATGAGCAGTTCTTC.

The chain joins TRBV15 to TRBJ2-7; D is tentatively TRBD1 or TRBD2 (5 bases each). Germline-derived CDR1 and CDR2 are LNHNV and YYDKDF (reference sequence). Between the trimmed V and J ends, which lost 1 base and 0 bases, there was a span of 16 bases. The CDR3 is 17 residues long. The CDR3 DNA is TGTGCCACCAGCAGAGCCTCCGATTGGGGGAGCTCCTACGAGCAGTACTTC. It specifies CATSRASDWGSSYEQYF.

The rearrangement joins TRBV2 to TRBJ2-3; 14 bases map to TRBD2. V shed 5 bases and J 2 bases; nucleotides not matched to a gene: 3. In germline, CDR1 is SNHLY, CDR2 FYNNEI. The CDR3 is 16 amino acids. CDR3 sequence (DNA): TGTGCCAGCAGTTTGACTAGCGGGAGGGTCACAGATACGCAGTATTTT. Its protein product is CASSLTSGRVTDTQYF. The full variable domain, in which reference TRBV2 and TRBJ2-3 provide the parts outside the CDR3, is EPEVTQTPSHQVTQMGQEVILRCVPISNHLYFYWYRQILGQKVEFLVSFYNNEISEKSEIFDDQFSVERPDGSNFTLKIRSTKLEDSAMYFCASSLTSGRVTDTQYFGPGTRLTVL.

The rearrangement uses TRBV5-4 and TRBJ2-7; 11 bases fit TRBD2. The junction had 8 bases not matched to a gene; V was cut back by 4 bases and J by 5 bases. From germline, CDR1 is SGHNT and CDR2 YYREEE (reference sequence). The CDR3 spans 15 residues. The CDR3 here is CASSKTSGSFHEQYF. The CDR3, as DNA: TGTGCCAGCAGCAAAACTAGCGGGAGTTTCCACGAGCAGTACTTC.

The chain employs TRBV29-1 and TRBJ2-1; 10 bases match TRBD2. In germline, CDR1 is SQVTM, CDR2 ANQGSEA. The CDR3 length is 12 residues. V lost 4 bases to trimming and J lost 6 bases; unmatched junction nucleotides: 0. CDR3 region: CSVGLAGNEQFF. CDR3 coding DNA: TGCAGCGTTGGACTAGCGGGCAATGAGCAGTTCTTC.

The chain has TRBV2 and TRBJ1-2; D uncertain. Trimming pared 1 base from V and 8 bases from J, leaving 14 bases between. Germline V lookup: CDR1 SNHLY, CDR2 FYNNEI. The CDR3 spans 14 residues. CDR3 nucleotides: TGTGCCAGCAGTGAAGAGGACGAAGTGGGAGGCTACACCTTC. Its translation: CASSEEDEVGGYTF.

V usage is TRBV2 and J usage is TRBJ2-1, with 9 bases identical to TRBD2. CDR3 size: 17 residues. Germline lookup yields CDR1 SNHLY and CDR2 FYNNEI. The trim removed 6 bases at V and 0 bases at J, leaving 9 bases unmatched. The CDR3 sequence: CASRKTSGSSSYNEQFF. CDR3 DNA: TGTGCCAGCAGAAAGACTAGCGGTTCGAGCTCCTACAATGAGCAGTTCTTC. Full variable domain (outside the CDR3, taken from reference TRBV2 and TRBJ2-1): EPEVTQTPSHQVTQMGQEVILRCVPISNHLYFYWYRQILGQKVEFLVSFYNNEISEKSEIFDDQFSVERPDGSNFTLKIRSTKLEDSAMYFCASRKTSGSSSYNEQFFGPGTRLTVL.

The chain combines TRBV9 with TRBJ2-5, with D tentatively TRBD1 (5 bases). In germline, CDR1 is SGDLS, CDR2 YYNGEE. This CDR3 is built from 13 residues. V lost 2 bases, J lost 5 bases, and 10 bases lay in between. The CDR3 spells CASSVSRDETQYF. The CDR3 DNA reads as TGTGCCAGCAGCGTGTCCAGGGATGAGACCCAGTACTTC.

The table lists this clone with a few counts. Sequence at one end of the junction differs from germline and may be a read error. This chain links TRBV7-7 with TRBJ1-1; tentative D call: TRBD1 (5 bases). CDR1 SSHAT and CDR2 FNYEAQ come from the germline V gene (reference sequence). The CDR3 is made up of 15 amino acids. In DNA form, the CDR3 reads TGTGCTAGCAGCCCAGGGCCTCGCCTGAACACTGAAGCTTTCTTT. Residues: CASSPGPRLNTEAFF.

The CDR3 reads CATSRDQWLSGYTF. The CDR3 DNA follows: TGTGCCACCAGCAGAGATCAGTGGTTGAGTGGCTACACCTTC. The V gene is TRBV15, the J gene TRBJ1-2; no reliable D call. The CDR3 is 14 residues long. The V and J ends lost 0 bases and 7 bases respectively, with 12 bases between them. Germline CDR1 LNHNV, CDR2 YYDKDF (reference sequence).

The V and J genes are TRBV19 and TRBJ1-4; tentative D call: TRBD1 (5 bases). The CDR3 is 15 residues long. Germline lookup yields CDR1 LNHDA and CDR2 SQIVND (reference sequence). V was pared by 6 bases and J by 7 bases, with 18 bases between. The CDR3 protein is CASSSVQGNIEKLFF. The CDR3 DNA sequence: TGTGCCAGTAGCAGCGTTCAGGGCAATATTGAAAAACTGTTTTTT.

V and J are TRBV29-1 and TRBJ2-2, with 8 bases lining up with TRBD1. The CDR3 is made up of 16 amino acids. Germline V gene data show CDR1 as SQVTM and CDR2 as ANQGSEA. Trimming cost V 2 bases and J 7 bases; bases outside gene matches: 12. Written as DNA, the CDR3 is TGCAGCGTTGAATCCGAGGGCAGGGGGCATCACGGGGAGCTGTTTTTT. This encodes CSVESEGRGHHGELFF.

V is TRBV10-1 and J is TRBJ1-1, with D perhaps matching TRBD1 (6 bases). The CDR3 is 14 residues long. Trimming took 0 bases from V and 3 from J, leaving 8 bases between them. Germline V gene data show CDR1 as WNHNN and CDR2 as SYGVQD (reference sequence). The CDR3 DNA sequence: TGCGCCAGCAGTGAGTCGGCAGGGGACACTGAAGCTTTCTTT. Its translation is CASSESAGDTEAFF.

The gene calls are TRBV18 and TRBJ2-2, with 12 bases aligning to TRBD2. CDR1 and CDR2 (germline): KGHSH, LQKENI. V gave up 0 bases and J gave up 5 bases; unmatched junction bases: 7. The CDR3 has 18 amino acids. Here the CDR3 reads CASSPPSSGRAITGELFF. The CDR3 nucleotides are TGTGCCAGCTCACCACCTTCTAGCGGGAGGGCCATAACCGGGGAGCTGTTTTTT.

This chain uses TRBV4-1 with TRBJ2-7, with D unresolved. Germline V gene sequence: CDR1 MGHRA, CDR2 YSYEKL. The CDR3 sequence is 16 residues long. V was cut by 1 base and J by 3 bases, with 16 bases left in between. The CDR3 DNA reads TGCGCCAGCAGCCAAGGGCCGGCTCAACCATACTACGAGCAGTACTTC. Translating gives CASSQGPAQPYYEQYF.

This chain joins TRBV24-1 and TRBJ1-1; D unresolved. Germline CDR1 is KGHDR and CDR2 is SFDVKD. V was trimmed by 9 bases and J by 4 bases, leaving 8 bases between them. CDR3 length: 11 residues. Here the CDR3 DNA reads TGTGCCACCCCACATATCACTGAAGCTTTCTTT. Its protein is CATPHITEAFF.

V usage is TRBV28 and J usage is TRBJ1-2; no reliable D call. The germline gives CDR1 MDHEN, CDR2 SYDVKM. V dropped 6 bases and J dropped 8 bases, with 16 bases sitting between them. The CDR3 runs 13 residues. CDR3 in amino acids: CASSLSPGVGYTF. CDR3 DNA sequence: TGTGCCAGCAGCCTATCCCCCGGCGTGGGCTACACCTTC.

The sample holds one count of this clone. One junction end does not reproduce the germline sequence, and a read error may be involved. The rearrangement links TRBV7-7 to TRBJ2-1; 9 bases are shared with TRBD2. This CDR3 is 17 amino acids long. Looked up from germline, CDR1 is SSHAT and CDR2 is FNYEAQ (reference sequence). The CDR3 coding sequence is TGTGCTAGCAGCTTAGCTAGCGGGAAGAGCTCCTACAATGAGCAGTTCTTC. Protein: CASSLASGKSSYNEQFF.

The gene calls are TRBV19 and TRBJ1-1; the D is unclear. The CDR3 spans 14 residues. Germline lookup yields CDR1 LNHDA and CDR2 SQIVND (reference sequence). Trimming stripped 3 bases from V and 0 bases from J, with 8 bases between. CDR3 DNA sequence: TGTGCCAGTAGTATCAGGACTATGAACACTGAAGCTTTCTTT. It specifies CASSIRTMNTEAFF. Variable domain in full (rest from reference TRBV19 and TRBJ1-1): DGGITQSPKYLFRKEGQNVTLSCEQNLNHDAMYWYRQDPGQGLRLIYYSQIVNDFQKGDIAEGYSVSREKKESFPLTVTSAQKNPTAFYLCASSIRTMNTEAFFGQGTRLTVV.

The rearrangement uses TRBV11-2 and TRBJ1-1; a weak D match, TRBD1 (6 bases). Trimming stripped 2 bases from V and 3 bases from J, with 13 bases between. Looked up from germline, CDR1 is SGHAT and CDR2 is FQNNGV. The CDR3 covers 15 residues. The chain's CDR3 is CASSLLGGLDTEAFF. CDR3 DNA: TGTGCCAGCAGCTTACTCGGGGGGCTGGACACTGAAGCTTTCTTT.

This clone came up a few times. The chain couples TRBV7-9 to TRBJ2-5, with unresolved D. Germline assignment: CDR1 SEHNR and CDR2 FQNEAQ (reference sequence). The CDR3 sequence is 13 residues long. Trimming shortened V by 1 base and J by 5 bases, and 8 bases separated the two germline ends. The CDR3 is CASSLVGQETQYF. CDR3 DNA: TGTGCCAGCAGCTTAGTGGGCCAGGAGACCCAGTACTTC.

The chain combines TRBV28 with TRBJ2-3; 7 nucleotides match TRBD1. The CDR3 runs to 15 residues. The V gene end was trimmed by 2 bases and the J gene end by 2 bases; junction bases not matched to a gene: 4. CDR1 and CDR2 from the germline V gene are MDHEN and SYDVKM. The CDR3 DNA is TGTGCCAGCAGTTTACGGGACAGACCCACAGATACGCAGTATTTT. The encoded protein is CASSLRDRPTDTQYF.

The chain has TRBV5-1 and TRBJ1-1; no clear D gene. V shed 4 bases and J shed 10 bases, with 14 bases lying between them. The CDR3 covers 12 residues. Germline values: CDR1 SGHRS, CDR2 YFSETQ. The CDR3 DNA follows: TGCGCCAGCAGCCTGGAGGGAAACGGAGCTTTCTTT. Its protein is CASSLEGNGAFF.